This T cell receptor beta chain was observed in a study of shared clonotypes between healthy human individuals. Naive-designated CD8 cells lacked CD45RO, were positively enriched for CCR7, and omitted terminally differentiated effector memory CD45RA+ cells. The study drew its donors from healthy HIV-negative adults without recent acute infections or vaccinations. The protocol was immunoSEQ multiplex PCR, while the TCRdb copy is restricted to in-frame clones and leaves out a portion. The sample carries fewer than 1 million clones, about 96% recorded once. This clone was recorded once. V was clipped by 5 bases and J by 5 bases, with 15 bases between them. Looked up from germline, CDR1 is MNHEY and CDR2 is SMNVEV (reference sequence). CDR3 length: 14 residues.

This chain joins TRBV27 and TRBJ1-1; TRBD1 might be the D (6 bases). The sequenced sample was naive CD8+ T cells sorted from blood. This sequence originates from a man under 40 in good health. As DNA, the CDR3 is TGTGCCAGCAGTCCCCCCACAGGGCCAACTGAAGCTTTCTTT. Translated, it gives CASSPPTGPTEAFF.